A single sample gave rise to the 9 T cell receptor beta chains below, sequenced in a study of tumor-infiltrating lymphocytes in primary liver carcinoma. Investigators took RNA and DNA out together from 20-30 mg of unsorted bulk tissue. Total RNA amounting to roughly 0.5 ug was the source from which TCR beta cDNA was made with a constant-region primer. Libraries covering TCR beta were generated through three nested multiplex PCR rounds (using a slightly modified ARM-PCR). The opening two PCR rounds, about 11 cycles each, paired TRBV1-TRBV30 forward primers with a C-beta reverse primer. TCRdb re-analysed the multiplex PCR reads in MiXCR, keeping a single row per CDR3 protein. Of about 92,000 distinct CDR3 sequences listed, roughly 70% are singletons. Sequenced input: tumor-adjacent normal liver tissue. These receptors all come from a man aged 35 to 55 with primary liver carcinoma and hepatitis B virus infection.

As concerns this clonotype: One end of the junction is discordant with germline, which a read error may explain. In nucleotides, the CDR3 is TGTACCAGCAGTCAATTAGCGGGTTTAACCTCAGATACACAGTATTTT. Protein sequence: CTSSQLAGLTSDTQYF. This chain connects TRBV6-1 to TRBJ2-3; 7 bases are shared with TRBD2. The germline V gene has CDR1 MNHNS and CDR2 SASEGT. CDR3 length equals 16 residues.

This clonotype ranks as medium-sized. One end of the junction is discordant with germline, which a read error may explain. The chain is built from TRBV6-1 and TRBJ2-7; D is unresolved. The CDR3 is 16 residues long. Germline assignment: CDR1 MNHNS and CDR2 SASEGT. The CDR3 region is CASSEGQAGPSYEQYF. CDR3 nucleotides: TGTGCCAGCAGCGAAGGCCAGGCAGGCCCCTCCTACGAGCAGTACTTC.

As concerns this clonotype: The conserved phenylalanine or tryptophan normally closing the CDR3 is absent here, so this likely arose from a read error. The rearrangement uses TRBV28 and TRBJ2-7, with D uncertain. V dropped 4 bases and J dropped 5 bases, with 18 bases sitting between them. CDR1 MDHEN and CDR2 SYDVKM come from the germline V gene. The CDR3 runs 15 residues. This CDR3 is CASSSGETIRHEQYS. DNA for the CDR3: TGTGCCAGCAGTTCCGGCGAAACCATCCGCCACGAGCAGTACTCC.

Remarks on this clonotype: One end of the junction varies from germline; a read error may be responsible. This sequence joins TRBV5-4 and TRBJ1-1; TRBD1 is a possible D gene (5 bases). Germline values: CDR1 SGHNT, CDR2 YYREEE (reference sequence). This CDR3 region has 15 residues. CDR3 amino acids: CASSLLGARNTEAFF. CDR3 DNA sequence: TGCGCCAGCAGCTTGCTCGGGGCGAGGAACACTGAAGCTTTCTTT.

The chain is built from TRBV4-1 and TRBJ1-6; D unresolved. Trimming removed 1 base at V and 9 bases at J, with 19 bases between. CDR3 length: 17 amino acids. The V gene's germline CDR1 is MGHRA and CDR2 YSYEKL. CDR3: CASSQVRAGQQRSPLHF. The CDR3 nucleotides are TGCGCCAGCAGCCAAGTTAGAGCTGGGCAGCAGCGTTCACCCCTCCACTTT.

The table lists this clonotype with many counts. V usage is TRBV12-3 or TRBV12-4 and J usage is TRBJ2-1, with D possibly being TRBD1 or TRBD2 (5 bases each). Deletions cut 7 bases from V and 0 bases from J, with 7 bases between. CDR3 size: 13 residues. The CDR3 DNA reads TGTGCCAGCAAGGGGAGCTCCTACAATGAGCAGTTCTTC. This sequence encodes CASKGSSYNEQFF.

The chain uses TRBV15 and TRBJ2-7; either TRBD1 or TRBD2 may fit D (5 bases each). Germline-derived CDR1 and CDR2 are LNHNV and YYDKDF (reference sequence). The CDR3 runs to 16 residues. V gave up 2 bases and J gave up 2 bases, with 16 bases separating them. CDR3 DNA sequence: TGTGCCACCAGCAGAAATCGGGGCTACGTGGCCTACGAGCAGTACTTC. Amino acids: CATSRNRGYVAYEQYF.

This clonotype was seen repeatedly, ten times or more. The chain carries TRBV7-9 and TRBJ2-1, with 10 bases aligning to TRBD2. Trimming removed 2 bases from V and 7 bases from J; junction bases left unmatched: 5. The CDR3 sequence is 15 residues long. The germline V gene encodes CDR1 SEHNR and CDR2 FQNEAQ (reference sequence). Written as DNA, the CDR3 is TGTGCCAGCAGCTTAATGGGGACTAGCGTGAATGAGCAGTTCTTC. Its protein is CASSLMGTSVNEQFF.

Many counts were recorded for this clonotype. The chain uses TRBV6-1 and TRBJ1-1; D might be TRBD1 (6 bases). The germline V gene encodes CDR1 MNHNS and CDR2 SASEGT. V was cut by 5 bases and J by 7 bases, with 14 bases left in between. This CDR3 has 13 amino acids. The CDR3 sequence: CASSPPGQLEAFF. The CDR3 DNA sequence: TGTGCCAGCAGTCCTCCAGGACAGCTTGAAGCTTTCTTT.